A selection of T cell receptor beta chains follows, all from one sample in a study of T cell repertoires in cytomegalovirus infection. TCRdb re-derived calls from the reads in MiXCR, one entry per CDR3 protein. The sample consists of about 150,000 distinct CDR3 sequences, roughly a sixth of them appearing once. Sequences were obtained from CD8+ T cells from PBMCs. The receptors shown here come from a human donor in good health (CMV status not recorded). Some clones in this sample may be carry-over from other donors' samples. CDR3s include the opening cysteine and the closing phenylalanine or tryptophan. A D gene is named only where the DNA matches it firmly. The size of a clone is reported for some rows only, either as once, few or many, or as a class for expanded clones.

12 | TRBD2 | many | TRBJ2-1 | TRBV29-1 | TGCAGCGCCCTAACTAGCGGGAATGAGCAGTTCTTC | CSALTSGNEQFF
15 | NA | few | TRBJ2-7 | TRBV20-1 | TGCAGTGCTAGAGATGTCGGATATTGGAACTACGAGCAGTACTTC | CSARDVGYWNYEQYF
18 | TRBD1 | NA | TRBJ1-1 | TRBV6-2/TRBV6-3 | TGTGCCAGCAGTTACACCAGGTTAAACAGGGGCCTAAACACTGAAGCTTTCTTT | CASSYTRLNRGLNTEAFF
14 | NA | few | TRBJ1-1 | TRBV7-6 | TGTGCCAGCAGCCCTAGGGAGGGTGATGCTGAAGCTTTCTTT | CASSPREGDAEAFF
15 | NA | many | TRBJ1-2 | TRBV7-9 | TGTGCCAGCAGCGACCCCGGGATATGGAACTATGGCTACACCTTC | CASSDPGIWNYGYTF
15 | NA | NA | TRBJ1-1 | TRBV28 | TGTGCCAGCAGTTTACCCGAGGACGGGAACACTGAAGCTTTCTTT | CASSLPEDGNTEAFF
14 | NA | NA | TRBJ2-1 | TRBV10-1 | TGCGCCAGCAGTGAGTTAGCGGAAAGGGGTGAGCAGTTCTTC | CASSELAERGEQFF
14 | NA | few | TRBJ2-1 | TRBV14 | TGTGCCAGCAGCCAGAGGGCGGACTACAATGAGCAGTTCTTC | CASSQRADYNEQFF
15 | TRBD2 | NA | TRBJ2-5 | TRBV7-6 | TGTGCCAGCAGCTGGCAGACTAGCGGCGAAGAGACCCAGTACTTC | CASSWQTSGEETQYF
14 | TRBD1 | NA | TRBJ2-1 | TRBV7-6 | TGTGCCAGCAGTGACAGGGGCGGAGACAATGAGCAGTTCTTC | CASSDRGGDNEQFF
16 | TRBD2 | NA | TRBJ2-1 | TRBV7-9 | TGTGCCAGCAGCTTATGGCGGGAGTTCACCTACAATGAGCAGTTCTTC | CASSLWREFTYNEQFF
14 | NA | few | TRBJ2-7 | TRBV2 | TGTGCCAGCATCCCAGAGGTGGGTCCTTACGAGCAGTACTTC | CASIPEVGPYEQYF
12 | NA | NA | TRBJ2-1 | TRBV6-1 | TGTGCCAGCAGTGAAGTGTTGCAGGAGCAGTTCTTC | CASSEVLQEQFF
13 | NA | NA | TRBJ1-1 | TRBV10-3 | TGTGCCATCAGCTCCACTGGGAACACTGAAGCTTTCTTT | CAISSTGNTEAFF
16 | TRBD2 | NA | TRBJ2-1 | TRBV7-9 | TGTGCCAGCAGCTTTCTCCTAGCGGGAGACGACAATGAGCAGTTCTTC | CASSFLLAGDDNEQFF
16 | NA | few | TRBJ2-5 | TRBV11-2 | TGTGCCAGCAGCTCCCAAACGGGGCGGCCCCAAGAGACCCAGTACTTC | CASSSQTGRPQETQYF
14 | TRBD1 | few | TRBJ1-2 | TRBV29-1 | TGCAGCGTTCCCGGACAGGGAATTTACTATGGCTACACCTTC | CSVPGQGIYYGYTF
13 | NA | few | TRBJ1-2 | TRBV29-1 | TGCAGCGCCGAAACAGGAGACCACTATGGCTACACCTTC | CSAETGDHYGYTF
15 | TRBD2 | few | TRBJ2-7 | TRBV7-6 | TGTGCCAGCAGCGCCGGGACTAGCGGGGTCTACGAGCAGTACTTC | CASSAGTSGVYEQYF
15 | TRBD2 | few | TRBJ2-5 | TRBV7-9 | TGTGCCAGCCGGCGGTCTAGCGGGAGTCAAGAGACCCAGTACTTC | CASRRSSGSQETQYF
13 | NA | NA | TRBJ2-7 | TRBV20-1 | TGCAGTGCTGCCGGTCCAGCCGCCTACGAGCAGTACTTC | CSAAGPAAYEQYF
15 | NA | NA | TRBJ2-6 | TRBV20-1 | TGCAGTGCTGCGCCGCAGTTCGTTGGGGCCAACGTCCTGACTTTC | CSAAPQFVGANVLTF
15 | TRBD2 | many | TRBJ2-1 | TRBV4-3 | TGCGCCAGCAGCCCCTTAGCGGGGGCTAGGCATGAGCAGTTCTTC | CASSPLAGARHEQFF
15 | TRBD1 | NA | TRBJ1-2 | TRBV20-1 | TGCAGTGCGAGTGGGACCCAGGGGGCGCACTATGGCTACACCTTC | CSASGTQGAHYGYTF
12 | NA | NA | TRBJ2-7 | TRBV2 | TGTGCCGTTCACTCCGCCTCCTACGAGCAGTACTTC | CAVHSASYEQYF
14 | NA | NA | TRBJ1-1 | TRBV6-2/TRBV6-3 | TGTGCCAGCAGTTACTCGGTCGTTGGCCGTGAAGCTTTCTTT | CASSYSVVGREAFF
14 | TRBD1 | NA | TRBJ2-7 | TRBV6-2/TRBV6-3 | TGTGCCAGCAGTTACTCCGGGACAGTGGTCGAGCAGTACTTC | CASSYSGTVVEQYF
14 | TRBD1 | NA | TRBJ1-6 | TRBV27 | TGTGCCAGCAGCCAGGGGGGGATCAGTTCACCCCTCCACTTT | CASSQGGISSPLHF
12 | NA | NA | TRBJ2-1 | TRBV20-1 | TGCAGTGCTAGAGCCGACTACAATGAGCAGTTCTTC | CSARADYNEQFF
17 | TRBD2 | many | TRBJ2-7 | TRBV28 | TGTGCCAGCAGTTTGAGACTAGCGGGACCCATGGGCTACGAGCAGTACTTC | CASSLRLAGPMGYEQYF
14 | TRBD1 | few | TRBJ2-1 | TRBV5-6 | TGTGCCAGCAGCCCAAGGACAGGGGCTCATGAGCAGTTCTTC | CASSPRTGAHEQFF
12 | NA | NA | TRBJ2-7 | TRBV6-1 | TGTGCCAGCAAACAGCCCTCCTACGAGCAGTACTTC | CASKQPSYEQYF
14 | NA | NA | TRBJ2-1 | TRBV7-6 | TGTGCCAGCAGCCCATTCGGGCCGCACAATGAGCAGTTCTTC | CASSPFGPHNEQFF
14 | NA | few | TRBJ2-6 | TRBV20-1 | TGCAGTGCTAGACAGGGATCTGGGGCCAACGTCCTGACTTTC | CSARQGSGANVLTF
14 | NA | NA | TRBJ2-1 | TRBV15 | TGTGCCACCAGCAGAAACCCGGGCGACAATGAGCAGTTCTTC | CATSRNPGDNEQFF
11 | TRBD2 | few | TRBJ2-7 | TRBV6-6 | TGTGCCAGCAGTAATAGCGGGGAGCAGTACTTC | CASSNSGEQYF
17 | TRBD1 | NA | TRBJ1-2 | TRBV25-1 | TGTGCCAGCAGTTTCTGGGACAGACACCTGACTAACTATGGCTACACCTTC | CASSFWDRHLTNYGYTF
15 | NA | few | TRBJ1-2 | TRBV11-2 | TGTGCCAGCAGCTCTGACGACAGAACGATACGAGGCTACACCTTC | CASSSDDRTIRGYTF
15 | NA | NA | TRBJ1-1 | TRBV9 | TGTGCCAGCGCTAGGGACGGAGGAATGAACACTGAAGCTTTCTTT | CASARDGGMNTEAFF
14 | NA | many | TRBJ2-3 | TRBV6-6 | TGTGCCAGCAGTTACACCTGGAGCCGGGACGCGCAGTATTTT | CASSYTWSRDAQYF
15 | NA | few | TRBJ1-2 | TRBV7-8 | TGTGCCAGCAGCTTAGCCCCCACCTTAAACTATGGCTACACCTTC | CASSLAPTLNYGYTF
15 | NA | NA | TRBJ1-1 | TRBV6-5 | TGTGCCAGCAGTTACAGTGGGACTATGAACACTGAAGCTTTCTTT | CASSYSGTMNTEAFF
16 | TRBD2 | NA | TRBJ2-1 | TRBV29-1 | TGCAGCGTTGATGCGGCTAGCGGGAGCTCCTACAATGAGCAGTTCTTC | CSVDAASGSSYNEQFF
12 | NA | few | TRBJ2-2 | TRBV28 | TGTGCCAGCAGCGAGCGCACCGGGGAGCTGTTTTTT | CASSERTGELFF
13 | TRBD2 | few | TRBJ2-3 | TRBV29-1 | TGCAGCGGACTAGCGGGCAGCACAGATACGCAGTATTTT | CSGLAGSTDTQYF
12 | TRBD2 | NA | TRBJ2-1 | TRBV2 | TGTGCCAGAGCGGGAACCTACAATGAGCAGTTCTTC | CARAGTYNEQFF
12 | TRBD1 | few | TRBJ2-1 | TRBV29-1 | TGCAGCGTTGAGATCTGGGACAGGGAGCAGTTCTTC | CSVEIWDREQFF
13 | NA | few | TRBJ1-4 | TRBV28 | TGTGCCAGCCAGGGATTGGGGCATGAAAAACTGTTTTTT | CASQGLGHEKLFF
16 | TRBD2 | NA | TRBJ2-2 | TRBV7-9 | TGTGCCAGCAGCCCCAGGGCTAGCGGGAGAATCGGGGAGCTGTTTTTT | CASSPRASGRIGELFF
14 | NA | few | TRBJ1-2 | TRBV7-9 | TGTGCCAGCAGCTTAGAGGCAGAATTCTATGGCTACACCTTC | CASSLEAEFYGYTF
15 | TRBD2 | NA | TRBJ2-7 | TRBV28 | TGTGCCAGCAGCCCAACTAGCGGGGGACCCTACGAGCAGTACTTC | CASSPTSGGPYEQYF
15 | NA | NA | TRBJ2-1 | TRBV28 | TGTGCCAGCAGTCTACAGGGAGTCTCCTACAATGAGCAGTTCTTC | CASSLQGVSYNEQFF
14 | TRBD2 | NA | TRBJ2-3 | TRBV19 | TGTGCCAGTAGTATCGGACTAGCGGGAGATACGCAGTATTTT | CASSIGLAGDTQYF
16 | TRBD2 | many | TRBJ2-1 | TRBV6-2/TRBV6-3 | TGTGCCAGCAGCCGGACTAGCGGGGGGGCCTACAATGAGCAGTTCTTC | CASSRTSGGAYNEQFF
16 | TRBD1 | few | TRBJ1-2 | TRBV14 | TGTGCCAGCAGCCAATCGCAGGGACAGGGGCGATATGGCTACACCTTC | CASSQSQGQGRYGYTF
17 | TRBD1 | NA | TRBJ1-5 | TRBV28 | TGTGCCAGCAGTTCCCTGAGGACAGGGGAGGCCAATCAGCCCCAGCATTTT | CASSSLRTGEANQPQHF
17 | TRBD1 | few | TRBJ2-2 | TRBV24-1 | TGTGCCACCAGTGAACGGGACAGGGGGCCGCGCACCGGGGAGCTGTTTTTT | CATSERDRGPRTGELFF
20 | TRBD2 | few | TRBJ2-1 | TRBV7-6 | TGTGCCAGCAGCTTGAGCCCGGGACTAGCGGGAGTAAGATCCTACAATGAGCAGTTCTTC | CASSLSPGLAGVRSYNEQFF